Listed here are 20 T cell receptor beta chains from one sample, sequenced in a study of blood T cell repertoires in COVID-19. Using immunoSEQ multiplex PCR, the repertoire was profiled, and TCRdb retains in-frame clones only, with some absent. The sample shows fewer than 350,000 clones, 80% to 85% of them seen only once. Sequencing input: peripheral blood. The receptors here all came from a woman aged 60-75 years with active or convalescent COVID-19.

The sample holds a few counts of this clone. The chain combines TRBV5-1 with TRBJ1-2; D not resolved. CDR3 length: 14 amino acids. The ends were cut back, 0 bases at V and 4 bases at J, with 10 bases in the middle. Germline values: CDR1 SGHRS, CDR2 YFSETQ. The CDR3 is CASSLGVTGYGYTF. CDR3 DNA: TGCGCCAGCAGCTTGGGGGTAACGGGCTATGGCTACACCTTC.

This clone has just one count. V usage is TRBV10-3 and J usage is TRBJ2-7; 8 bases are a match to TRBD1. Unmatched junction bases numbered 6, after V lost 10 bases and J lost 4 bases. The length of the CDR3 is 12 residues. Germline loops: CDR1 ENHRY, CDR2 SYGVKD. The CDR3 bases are TGTGCCACCGGACAGGGATTATACGAGCAGTACTTC. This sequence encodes CATGQGLYEQYF.

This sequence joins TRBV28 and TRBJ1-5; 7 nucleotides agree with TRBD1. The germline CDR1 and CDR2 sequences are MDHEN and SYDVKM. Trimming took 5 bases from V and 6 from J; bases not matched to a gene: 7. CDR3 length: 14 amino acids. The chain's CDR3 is CASSRDSTSQPQHF. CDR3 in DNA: TGTGCCAGCAGTAGGGACAGCACCTCTCAGCCCCAGCATTTT.

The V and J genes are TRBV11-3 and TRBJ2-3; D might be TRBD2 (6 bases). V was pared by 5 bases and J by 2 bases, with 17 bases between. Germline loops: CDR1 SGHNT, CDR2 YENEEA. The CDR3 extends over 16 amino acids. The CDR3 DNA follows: TGTGCCAGCAGCCTACGACTAGGCGCTGTCACAGATACGCAGTATTTT. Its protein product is CASSLRLGAVTDTQYF.

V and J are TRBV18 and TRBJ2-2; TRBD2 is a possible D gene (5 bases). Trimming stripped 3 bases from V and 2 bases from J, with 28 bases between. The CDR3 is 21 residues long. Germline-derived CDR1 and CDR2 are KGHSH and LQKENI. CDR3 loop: CASSPSIPPRRGLLNTGELFF. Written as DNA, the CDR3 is TGTGCCAGCTCACCTAGTATTCCCCCTCGGCGCGGGCTCCTAAACACCGGGGAGCTGTTTTTT.

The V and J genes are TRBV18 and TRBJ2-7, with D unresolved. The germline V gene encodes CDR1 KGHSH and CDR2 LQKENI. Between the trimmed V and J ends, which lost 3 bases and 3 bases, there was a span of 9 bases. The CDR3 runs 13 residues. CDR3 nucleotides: TGTGCCAGCTCACCCAGACATATCTACGAGCAGTACTTC. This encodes CASSPRHIYEQYF.

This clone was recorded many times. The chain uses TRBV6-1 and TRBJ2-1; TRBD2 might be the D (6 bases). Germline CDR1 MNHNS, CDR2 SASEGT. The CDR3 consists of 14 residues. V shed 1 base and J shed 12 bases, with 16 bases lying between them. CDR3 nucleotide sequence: TGTGCCAGCAGTGAAGTTTTGGGGGAGGCGAGGCAGTTCTTC. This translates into CASSEVLGEARQFF.

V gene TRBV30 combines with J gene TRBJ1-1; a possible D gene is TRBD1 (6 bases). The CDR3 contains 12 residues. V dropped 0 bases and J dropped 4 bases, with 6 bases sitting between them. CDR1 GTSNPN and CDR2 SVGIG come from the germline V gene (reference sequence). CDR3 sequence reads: CAWSVQGTEAFF. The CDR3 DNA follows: TGTGCCTGGAGTGTACAGGGCACTGAAGCTTTCTTT. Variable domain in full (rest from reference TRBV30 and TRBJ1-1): SQTIHQWPATLVQPVGSPLSLECTVEGTSNPNLYWYRQAAGRGLQLLFYSVGIGQISSEVPQNLSASRPQDRQFILSSKKLLLSDSGFYLCAWSVQGTEAFFGQGTRLTVV.

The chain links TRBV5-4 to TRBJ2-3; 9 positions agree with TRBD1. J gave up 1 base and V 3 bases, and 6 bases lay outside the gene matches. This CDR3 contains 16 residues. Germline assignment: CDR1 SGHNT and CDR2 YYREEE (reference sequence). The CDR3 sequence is CASSSDRTGGTDTQYF. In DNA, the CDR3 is TGTGCCAGCAGCTCCGACCGGACAGGGGGCACAGATACGCAGTATTTT.

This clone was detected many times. This CDR3 reads CASSPRVNTDTQYF. For the CDR3, the DNA is TGTGCCAGCAGCCCCCGGGTAAACACAGATACGCAGTATTTT. V gene TRBV7-2 combines with J gene TRBJ2-3; D not resolved. The V end was cut by 5 bases, the J end by 2 bases, with 11 bases between. Germline lookup yields CDR1 SGHTA and CDR2 FQGNSA. The CDR3 length is 14 residues.

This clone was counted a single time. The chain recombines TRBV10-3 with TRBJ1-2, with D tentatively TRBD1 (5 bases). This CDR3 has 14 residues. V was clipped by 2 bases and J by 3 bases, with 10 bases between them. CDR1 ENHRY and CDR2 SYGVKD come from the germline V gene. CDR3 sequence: CAISERQLDYGYTF. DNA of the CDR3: TGTGCCATCAGTGAGAGACAGTTGGACTATGGCTACACCTTC.

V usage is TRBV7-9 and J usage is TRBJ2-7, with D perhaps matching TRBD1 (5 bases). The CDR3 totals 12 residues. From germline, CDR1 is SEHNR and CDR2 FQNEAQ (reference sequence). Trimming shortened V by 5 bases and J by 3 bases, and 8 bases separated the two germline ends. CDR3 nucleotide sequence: TGTGCCAGCAGCGTTGACAGCTACGAGCAGTACTTC. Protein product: CASSVDSYEQYF.

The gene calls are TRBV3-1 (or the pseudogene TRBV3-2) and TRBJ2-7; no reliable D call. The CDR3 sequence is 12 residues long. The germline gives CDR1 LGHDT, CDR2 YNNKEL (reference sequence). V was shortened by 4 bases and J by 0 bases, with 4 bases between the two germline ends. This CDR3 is CASSPSSYEQYF. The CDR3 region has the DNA TGTGCCAGCAGCCCTAGCTCCTACGAGCAGTACTTC.

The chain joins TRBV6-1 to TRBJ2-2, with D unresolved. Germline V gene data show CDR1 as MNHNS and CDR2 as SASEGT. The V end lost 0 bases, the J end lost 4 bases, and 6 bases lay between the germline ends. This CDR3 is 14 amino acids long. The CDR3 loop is CASSEAPGTGELFF. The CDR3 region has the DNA TGTGCCAGCAGTGAAGCCCCGGGCACCGGGGAGCTGTTTTTT.

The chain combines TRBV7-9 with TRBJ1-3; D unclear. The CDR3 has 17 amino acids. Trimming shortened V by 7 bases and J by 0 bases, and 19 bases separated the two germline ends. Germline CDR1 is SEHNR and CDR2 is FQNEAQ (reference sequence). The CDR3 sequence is CASTTSGIPLSGNTIYF. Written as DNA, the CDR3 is TGTGCCAGCACCACCTCCGGGATCCCCCTCTCTGGAAACACCATATATTTT.

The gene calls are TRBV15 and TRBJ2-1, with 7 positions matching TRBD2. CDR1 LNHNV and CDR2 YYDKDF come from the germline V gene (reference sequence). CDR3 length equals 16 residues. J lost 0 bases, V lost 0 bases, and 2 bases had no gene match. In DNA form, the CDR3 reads TGTGCCACCAGCAGAGAGCGGGGGAGCTCCTACAATGAGCAGTTCTTC. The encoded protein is CATSRERGSSYNEQFF.

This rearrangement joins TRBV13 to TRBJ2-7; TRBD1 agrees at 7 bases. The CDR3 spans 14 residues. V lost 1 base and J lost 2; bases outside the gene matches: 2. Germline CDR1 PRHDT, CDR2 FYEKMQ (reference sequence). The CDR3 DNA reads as TGTGCCAGCAGCTTAGCCGACAGGGCCTACGAGCAGTACTTC. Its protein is CASSLADRAYEQYF.

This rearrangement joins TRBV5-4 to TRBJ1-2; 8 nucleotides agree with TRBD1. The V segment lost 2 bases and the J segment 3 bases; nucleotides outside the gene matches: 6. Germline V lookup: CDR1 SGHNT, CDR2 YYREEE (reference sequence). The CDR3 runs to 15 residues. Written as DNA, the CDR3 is TGTGCCAGCAGCTTTGACAGGGGCGCCTACTATGGCTACACCTTC. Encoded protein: CASSFDRGAYYGYTF.

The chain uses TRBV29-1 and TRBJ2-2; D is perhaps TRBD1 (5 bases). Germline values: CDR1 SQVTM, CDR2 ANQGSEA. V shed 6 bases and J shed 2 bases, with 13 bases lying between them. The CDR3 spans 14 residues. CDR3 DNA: TGCAGCGTGTTTAGGGGAAGCAACACCGGGGAGCTGTTTTTT. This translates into CSVFRGSNTGELFF.

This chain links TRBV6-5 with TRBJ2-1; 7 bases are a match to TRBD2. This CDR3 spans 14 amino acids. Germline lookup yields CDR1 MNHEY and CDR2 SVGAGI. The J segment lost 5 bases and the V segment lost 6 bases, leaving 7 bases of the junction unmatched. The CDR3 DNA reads TGTGCCAGCAGCAGGACTAGAATGGACAATGAGCAGTTCTTC. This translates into CASSRTRMDNEQFF.